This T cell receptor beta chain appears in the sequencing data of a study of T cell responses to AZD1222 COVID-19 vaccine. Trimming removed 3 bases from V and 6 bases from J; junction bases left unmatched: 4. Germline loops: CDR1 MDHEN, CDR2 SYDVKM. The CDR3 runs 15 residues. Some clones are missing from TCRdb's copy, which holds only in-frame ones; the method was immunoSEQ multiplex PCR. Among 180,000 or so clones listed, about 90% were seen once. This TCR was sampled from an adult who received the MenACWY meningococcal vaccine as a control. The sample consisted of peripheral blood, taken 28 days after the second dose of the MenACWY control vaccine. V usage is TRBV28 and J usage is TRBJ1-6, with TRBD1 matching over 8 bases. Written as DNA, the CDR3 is TGTGCCAGCAGTTTTCAGGGGGCAGTTAATTCACCCCTCCACTTT. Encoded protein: CASSFQGAVNSPLHF.